The 29 T cell receptor beta chains below come from one sample, sequenced in a study of T cells in Graves' hyperthyroidism and ophthalmopathy. Researchers amplified the TCR beta CDR3 regions from RNA transcripts. The TCR CDR3 first-round RT-PCR relied on the HTBI primer set. A single record per CDR3 protein comes from TCRdb applying MiXCR to the multiplex PCR reads. The sample records 490,000 or so distinct CDR3 sequences, 46% being singletons. Sequencing was performed on peripheral blood or thyroid tissue (not recorded which). The receptor set was obtained from an adult woman with Graves' disease, either hyperthyroidism or ophthalmopathy (not recorded which).

This clonotype was seen repeatedly, ten times or more. This chain uses TRBV5-1 with TRBJ2-5; 9 bases are a match to TRBD1. Germline lookup yields CDR1 SGHRS and CDR2 YFSETQ. The V and J ends lost 4 bases and 1 base, in that order; junction bases with no gene match: 2. The CDR3 totals 14 residues. The CDR3, as DNA: TGCGCCAGCAGCATGGGACAGGGCCAAGAGACCCAGTACTTC. As protein: CASSMGQGQETQYF.

The chain joins TRBV24-1 to TRBJ2-6; D remains unclear. V was shortened by 5 bases and J by 14 bases, with 0 bases between the two germline ends. This CDR3 is built from 8 residues. The germline V gene has CDR1 KGHDR and CDR2 SFDVKD. The DNA of the CDR3 is TGTGCCACCAGTGTCCTGACTTTC. This encodes CATSVLTF.

This chain connects TRBV9 to TRBJ1-1; possible D gene TRBD1, 5 bases. V was cut by 3 bases and J by 3 bases, with 9 bases left in between. There are 13 residues in the CDR3. CDR1 is SGDLS, CDR2 YYNGEE, per germline. CDR3 protein: CASSARGDTEAFF. The CDR3 nucleotides are TGTGCCAGCAGCGCCCGGGGCGACACTGAAGCTTTCTTT.

The gene calls are TRBV7-9 and TRBJ2-7; 8 bases are a match to TRBD1. Germline CDR1 reads SEHNR; CDR2 reads FQNEAQ (reference sequence). The CDR3 covers 14 residues. V lost 7 bases and J lost 3; bases outside the gene matches: 8. The CDR3 DNA is TGTGCCAGCACCCTCGGACAGGGAGACTACGAGCAGTACTTC. Translation: CASTLGQGDYEQYF.

The genes are TRBV7-9 and TRBJ2-7; TRBD1 matches 8 bases. The CDR3 has 15 residues. Per germline, CDR1 SEHNR and CDR2 FQNEAQ (reference sequence). The J segment lost 3 bases and the V segment lost 1 base, leaving 5 bases of the junction unmatched. CDR3 DNA sequence: TGTGCCAGCAGCTTAGTACGGGACAGGAACTACGAGCAGTACTTC. It is translated as CASSLVRDRNYEQYF.

This clonotype was observed many times. The chain joins TRBV5-6 to TRBJ1-2; D is uncertain. The CDR3 is 14 amino acids. Trimming left V 0 bases short and J 2 bases short, with 8 bases between. Germline assignment: CDR1 SGHDT and CDR2 YYEEEE. CDR3 loop: CASSLDKTNYGYTF. CDR3 sequence (DNA): TGTGCCAGCAGCTTGGACAAGACAAACTATGGCTACACCTTC.

A word on this clonotype: Its ends do not fully match the called genes, so a read error is possible. V is TRBV6-1 and J is TRBJ1-4; D unclear. CDR3 length equals 14 residues. Per germline, CDR1 MNHNS and CDR2 SASEGT. The CDR3 sequence is CASSQVGWVEKLFF. In DNA form, the CDR3 reads TGTGCCAGCAGTCAGGTGGGCTGGGTGGAAAAACTGTTTTTC.

The rearrangement joins TRBV7-2 to TRBJ1-2; no clear D. This CDR3 is built from 13 residues. Trimming took off 5 bases at V and 8 bases at J, with 15 bases between the two ends. Germline V CDR1 and CDR2: SGHTA, FQGNSA. CDR3 protein: CASSTNLGIGYTF. The DNA of the CDR3 is TGTGCCAGCAGCACTAATTTGGGGATCGGCTACACCTTC.

This clonotype was found many times. The V call is TRBV19, the J call TRBJ1-5, with D perhaps matching TRBD1 (5 bases). V was cut by 2 bases and J by 4 bases, with 9 bases left in between. The germline V gene encodes CDR1 LNHDA and CDR2 SQIVND (reference sequence). CDR3 length equals 14 residues. CDR3: CASSIRQINQPQHF. Written as DNA, the CDR3 is TGTGCCAGTAGTATACGACAGATAAATCAGCCCCAGCATTTT.

CDR3 in DNA: TGCAGTCCACGCAGACAGGGGAAGTACGAGCAGTACTTC. Residues: CSPRRQGKYEQYF. The rearrangement links TRBV20-1 to TRBJ2-7; 8 bases align to TRBD1. This CDR3 comprises 13 residues. After removal of 8 bases from V and 4 bases from J, the junction contained 10 bases not matched to a gene. Germline loops: CDR1 DFQATT, CDR2 SNEGSKA (reference sequence).

Here the CDR3 reads CSARDLTGTYEQYF. The CDR3 DNA sequence: TGCAGTGCTAGAGATCTGACAGGGACCTACGAGCAGTACTTC. V usage is TRBV20-1 and J usage is TRBJ2-7; TRBD1 matches at 7 bases. V was pared by 0 bases and J by 2 bases, with 4 bases of the junction left unmatched. Germline V gene data show CDR1 as DFQATT and CDR2 as SNEGSKA (reference sequence). The CDR3 contains 14 residues.

The chain joins TRBV6-5 to TRBJ1-2; the D gene is possibly TRBD1 (6 bases). V was pared by 3 bases and J by 3 bases, with 11 bases between. This CDR3 is 14 amino acids long. Per germline, CDR1 MNHEY and CDR2 SVGAGI. CDR3 amino acids: CASSYSDSHYGYTF. DNA for the CDR3: TGTGCCAGCAGTTATTCGGACAGTCACTATGGCTACACCTTC.

This clonotype was detected ten times or more. The chain uses TRBV5-5 and TRBJ2-5; D assignment may be TRBD1 or TRBD2 (5 bases each). Looked up from germline, CDR1 is SGHKS and CDR2 is YYEKEE (reference sequence). CDR3 size: 16 residues. The V and J ends lost 0 bases and 2 bases respectively, with 14 bases between them. This CDR3 reads CASSLERGTTQETQYF. Written as DNA, the CDR3 is TGTGCCAGCAGCTTGGAGAGGGGAACGACTCAAGAGACCCAGTACTTC.

The V call is TRBV2, the J call TRBJ1-6, with a tentative D call TRBD1 (5 bases). CDR3 size: 15 residues. The germline gives CDR1 SNHLY, CDR2 FYNNEI. Trimming pared 4 bases from V and 7 bases from J, leaving 14 bases between. The CDR3 DNA sequence: TGTGCCAGCAGTGGCGGAGGGGAAGGGAATTCACCCCTCCACTTT. Translating gives CASSGGGEGNSPLHF.

This clonotype showed up just a few times. The V gene is TRBV19, the J gene TRBJ2-2; 8 bases align to TRBD2. J was trimmed by 0 bases and V by 6 bases; bases with no gene match: 3. The CDR3 loop spans 15 amino acids. Germline-derived CDR1 and CDR2 are LNHDA and SQIVND (reference sequence). The CDR3 loop reads CASRAGAPNTGELFF. CDR3 coding DNA: TGTGCCAGTAGAGCGGGAGCTCCGAACACCGGGGAGCTGTTTTTT.

This clonotype was found many times. The chain uses TRBV20-1 and TRBJ1-5, with D possibly being TRBD1 (5 bases). The ends were cut back, 0 bases at V and 2 bases at J, with 26 bases in the middle. Germline CDR1 DFQATT, CDR2 SNEGSKA (reference sequence). CDR3 size: 20 residues. The CDR3 DNA is TGCAGTGCTAGAGATAATTACGGGGATGGACACGGTAGGCGCAATCAGCCCCAGCATTTT. Translating gives CSARDNYGDGHGRRNQPQHF.

This clonotype has a handful of counts. This chain connects TRBV20-1 to TRBJ1-5, with D perhaps TRBD1 (6 bases). Germline V gene sequence: CDR1 DFQATT, CDR2 SNEGSKA (reference sequence). The CDR3 is 13 residues long. The V and J ends lost 3 bases and 4 bases respectively, with 10 bases between them. This CDR3 reads CSARGDTNQPQHF. DNA of the CDR3: TGCAGTGCTAGGGGGGACACAAATCAGCCCCAGCATTTT.

This clonotype was seen ten or more times. The chain couples TRBV9 to TRBJ2-7, with 8 bases that match TRBD2. Germline loops: CDR1 SGDLS, CDR2 YYNGEE. The CDR3 sequence is 15 residues long. V lost 2 bases, J lost 3 bases, and 7 bases stayed unmatched. CDR3 loop: CASSVSFAGGYEQYF. DNA for the CDR3: TGTGCCAGCAGCGTGTCATTCGCGGGGGGCTACGAGCAGTACTTC.

This clonotype has ten or more counts. The chain joins TRBV7-3 to TRBJ2-5; D remains ambiguous. Germline V gene sequence: CDR1 SGHTA, CDR2 FQGTGA. V lost 2 bases and J 1 base, leaving 5 bases between the germline ends. This CDR3 spans 13 amino acids. CDR3: CASSLSPQETQYF. The CDR3 DNA reads as TGTGCCAGCAGCTTATCCCCCCAAGAGACCCAGTACTTC.

This clonotype occurred a few times. The V call is TRBV20-1, the J call TRBJ1-2; no definite D call. Germline V lookup: CDR1 DFQATT, CDR2 SNEGSKA (reference sequence). The CDR3 has 13 amino acids. V was pared by 1 base and J by 9 bases, with 15 bases between. CDR3 bases: TGCAGTGCTAGAGTCCACGGTAGTCGGAGCTACACCTTC. This encodes CSARVHGSRSYTF.

This clonotype was detected a few times. The chain joins TRBV15 to TRBJ2-5; 7 nucleotides align to TRBD2. The V gene end was trimmed by 5 bases and the J gene end by 3 bases; junction bases not matched to a gene: 6. The V gene's germline CDR1 is LNHNV and CDR2 YYDKDF (reference sequence). CDR3 length: 14 residues. This CDR3 reads CATSAAGVEETQYF. The CDR3 DNA follows: TGTGCCACCAGCGCTGCGGGAGTCGAAGAGACCCAGTACTTC. Variable domain in full (rest from reference TRBV15 and TRBJ2-5): DAMVIQNPRYQVTQFGKPVTLSCSQTLNHNVMYWYQQKSSQAPKLLFHYYDKDFNNEADTPDNFQSRRPNTSFCFLDIRSPGLGDTAMYLCATSAAGVEETQYFGPGTRLLVL.

This clonotype was seen repeatedly, ten times or more. The rearrangement joins TRBV29-1 to TRBJ2-6; a possible D gene is TRBD1 (6 bases). The V gene's germline CDR1 is SQVTM and CDR2 ANQGSEA. V was cut by 6 bases and J by 0 bases, with 15 bases left in between. The CDR3 is 16 amino acids. CDR3 bases: TGCAGCGTGACAGGTCTCGAAGGCTCTGGGGCCAACGTCCTGACTTTC. Translated, it gives CSVTGLEGSGANVLTF.

The V gene is TRBV11-2, the J gene TRBJ2-6; 10 bases map to TRBD2. This CDR3 is built from 19 residues. In germline, CDR1 is SGHAT, CDR2 FQNNGV. J was trimmed by 0 bases and V by 4 bases; bases with no gene match: 9. In nucleotides, the CDR3 is TGTGCCAGCAGCTCAGCTAGGACTAGCGGAAGCTCTGGGGCCAACGTCCTGACTTTC. Translated: CASSSARTSGSSGANVLTF.

This clonotype was counted between two and nine times. A read error may explain this, as a much larger clone is one base away. In this CDR3 the conserved last residue, phenylalanine or tryptophan, is missing, so a read error is likely. The V and J genes are TRBV20-1 and TRBJ1-1; 7 nucleotides line up with TRBD1. The CDR3 contains 14 residues. The V gene end was trimmed by 6 bases and the J gene end by 4 bases; junction bases not matched to a gene: 11. Germline assignment: CDR1 DFQATT and CDR2 SNEGSKA (reference sequence). The CDR3 bases are TGCAGTGCACGCTCAGGGGGAGTAACCACTGAAGCTTTCCTT. Its translation is CSARSGGVTTEAFL.

Only a few counts were recorded for this clonotype. V gene TRBV6-1 combines with J gene TRBJ1-1; D gene uncertain. The germline V and J ends were trimmed by 8 bases and 7 bases, with 11 bases remaining between them. The CDR3 consists of 11 residues. The germline CDR1 and CDR2 sequences are MNHNS and SASEGT. The CDR3 region is CASGRRGEAFF. The CDR3 bases are TGTGCCAGCGGGAGGCGCGGTGAAGCTTTCTTT.

This clonotype is a singleton in its sample. This chain links TRBV6-6 with TRBJ2-2; possibly TRBD1 for D (5 bases). Between the trimmed V and J ends, which lost 7 bases and 7 bases, there was a span of 13 bases. This CDR3 has 13 residues. The germline gives CDR1 MNHNY, CDR2 SVGAGI (reference sequence). The CDR3 spells CASNQGAVGELFF. CDR3 DNA sequence: TGTGCCAGCAACCAAGGGGCTGTCGGGGAGCTGTTTTTT.

This chain links TRBV20-1 with TRBJ1-1; 8 bases agree with TRBD1. Germline CDR1 is DFQATT and CDR2 is SNEGSKA (reference sequence). The CDR3 totals 14 residues. V lost 5 bases and J lost 4; bases outside the gene matches: 9. The CDR3 DNA reads TGCAGTGCTTACGAGACAGGGGTTTTCACTGAAGCTTTCTTT. Translating gives CSAYETGVFTEAFF.

The V call is TRBV24-1, the J call TRBJ2-2, with D tentatively TRBD2 (6 bases). V lost 6 bases and J lost 6, with 22 bases in between. From germline, CDR1 is KGHDR and CDR2 SFDVKD. This CDR3 is 17 amino acids long. CDR3 sequence reads: CATSSPSGEAVSGELFF. In nucleotides, the CDR3 is TGTGCCACCAGTTCCCCTTCCGGGGAGGCGGTATCCGGGGAGCTGTTTTTT.

The genes are TRBV6-5 and TRBJ2-5; the D is unclear. V lost 2 bases and J 1 base, leaving 11 bases between the germline ends. This CDR3 is built from 15 residues. CDR1 and CDR2 (germline): MNHEY, SVGAGI. CDR3 amino acids: CASSYRAMLQETQYF. CDR3 in DNA: TGTGCCAGCAGTTACAGAGCGATGCTCCAAGAGACCCAGTACTTC.